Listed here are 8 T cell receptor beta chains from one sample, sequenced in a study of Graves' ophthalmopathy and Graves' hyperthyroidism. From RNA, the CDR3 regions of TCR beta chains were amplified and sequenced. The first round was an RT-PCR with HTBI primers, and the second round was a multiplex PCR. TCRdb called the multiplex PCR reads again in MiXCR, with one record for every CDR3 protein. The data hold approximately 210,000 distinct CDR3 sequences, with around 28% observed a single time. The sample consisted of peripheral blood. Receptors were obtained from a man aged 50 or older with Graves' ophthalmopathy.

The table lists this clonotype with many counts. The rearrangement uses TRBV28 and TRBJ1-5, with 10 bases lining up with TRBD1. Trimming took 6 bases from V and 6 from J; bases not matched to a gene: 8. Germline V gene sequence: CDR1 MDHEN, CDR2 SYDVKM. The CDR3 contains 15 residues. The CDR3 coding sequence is TGTGCCAGCAGCTTCTTGACAGGGGGCACTCAGCCCCAGCATTTT. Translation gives CASSFLTGGTQPQHF.

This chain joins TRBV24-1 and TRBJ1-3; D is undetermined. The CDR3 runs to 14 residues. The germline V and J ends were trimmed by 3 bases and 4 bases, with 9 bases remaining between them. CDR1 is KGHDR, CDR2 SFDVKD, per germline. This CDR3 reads CATSDQRMGNTIYF. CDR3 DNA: TGTGCCACCAGTGATCAGAGGATGGGAAACACCATATATTTT.

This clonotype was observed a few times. The CDR3 protein is CASSLVTSLNSPLHF. The CDR3 nucleotides read TGTGCCAGCAGCTTAGTAACAAGCCTCAATTCACCCCTCCACTTT. V is TRBV11-3 and J is TRBJ1-6; unclear D gene. The CDR3 is 15 residues long. V lost 1 base and J lost 7, with 11 bases in between. CDR1 is SGHNT, CDR2 YENEEA, per germline. Full variable domain (missing parts from reference TRBV11-3 and TRBJ1-6): EAGVVQSPRYKIIEKKQPVAFWCNPISGHNTLYWYLQNLGQGPELLIRYENEEAVDDSQLPKDRFSAERLKGVDSTLKIQPAELGDSAVYLCASSLVTSLNSPLHFGNGTRLTVT.

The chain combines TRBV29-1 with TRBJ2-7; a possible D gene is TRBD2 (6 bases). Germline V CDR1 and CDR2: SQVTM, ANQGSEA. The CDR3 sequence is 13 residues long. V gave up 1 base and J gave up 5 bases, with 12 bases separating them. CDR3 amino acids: CSVEGRVRDEQYF. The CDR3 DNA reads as TGCAGCGTTGAAGGGAGGGTTCGGGACGAGCAGTACTTC.

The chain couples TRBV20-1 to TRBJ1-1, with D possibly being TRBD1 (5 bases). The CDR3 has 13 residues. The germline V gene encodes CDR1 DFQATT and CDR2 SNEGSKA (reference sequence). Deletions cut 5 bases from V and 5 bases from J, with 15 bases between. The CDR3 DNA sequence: TGCAGTGCTGGAACGGGGGTGAGGACTGAAGCTTTCTTT. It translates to CSAGTGVRTEAFF.

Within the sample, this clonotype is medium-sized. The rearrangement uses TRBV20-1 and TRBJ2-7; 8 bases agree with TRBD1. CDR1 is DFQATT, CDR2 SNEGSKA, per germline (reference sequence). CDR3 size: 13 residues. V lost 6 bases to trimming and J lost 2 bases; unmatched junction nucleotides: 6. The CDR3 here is CSARTGSAYEQYF. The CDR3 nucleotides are TGCAGTGCCCGGACAGGGTCAGCCTACGAGCAGTACTTC.

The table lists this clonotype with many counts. This CDR3 reads CASSQEGTRTEQYF. The CDR3 coding sequence is TGCGCCAGCAGCCAAGAGGGGACTAGGACCGAGCAGTACTTC. The chain carries TRBV4-1 and TRBJ2-7; 8 bases match TRBD2. This CDR3 has 14 residues. Germline lookup yields CDR1 MGHRA and CDR2 YSYEKL. V lost 0 bases, J lost 6 bases, and 4 bases stayed unmatched.

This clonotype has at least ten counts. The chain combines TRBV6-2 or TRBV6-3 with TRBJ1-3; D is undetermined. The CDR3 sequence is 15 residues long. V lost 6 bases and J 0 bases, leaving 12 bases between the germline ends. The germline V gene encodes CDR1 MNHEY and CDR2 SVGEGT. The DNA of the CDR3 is TGTGCCAGCAGCAACGGACGGAACTCTGGAAACACCATATATTTT. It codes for CASSNGRNSGNTIYF.